The clone carrying this T cell receptor (beta chain) has just a few counts. As yet, its antigen is unknown. Trimming removed 1 base at V and 2 bases at J, with 7 bases between. This CDR3 has 14 residues. CDR1 SEHNR and CDR2 FQNEAQ come from the germline V gene (reference sequence). This specimen belongs to a study of human T cells and chemical hapten exposure. Looking at the study overall: The upper back received 0.01% DPC by patch testing, with results read at 6 days.

TCRdb ran MiXCR on the RACE reads and lists one entry per CDR3 protein. The profile shows under 130,000 distinct CDR3 sequences, approximately 10% of them singletons. Time point of the sample: patch test 1, 2 weeks after DPC sensitization. Described treatment: therapeutic diphenylcyclopropenone sensitization with weekly scalp DPC. Total RNA extraction was carried out from unfractionated whole blood. General study points: No shift was seen in TCRs above 1 in 1000 frequency with DPC sensitization.

This TCR derives from a woman in her thirties or forties with alopecia areata. Some clones in this sample may be carry-over from other donors' samples. The sample in question was whole blood, obtained in connection with sensitization to the hapten diphenylcyclopropenone (DPC). This chain links TRBV7-9 with TRBJ2-3; D gene ambiguous. Written as DNA, the CDR3 is TGTGCCAGCAGCTTAGGGGGAATCACAGATACGCAGTATTTT. As protein: CASSLGGITDTQYF.